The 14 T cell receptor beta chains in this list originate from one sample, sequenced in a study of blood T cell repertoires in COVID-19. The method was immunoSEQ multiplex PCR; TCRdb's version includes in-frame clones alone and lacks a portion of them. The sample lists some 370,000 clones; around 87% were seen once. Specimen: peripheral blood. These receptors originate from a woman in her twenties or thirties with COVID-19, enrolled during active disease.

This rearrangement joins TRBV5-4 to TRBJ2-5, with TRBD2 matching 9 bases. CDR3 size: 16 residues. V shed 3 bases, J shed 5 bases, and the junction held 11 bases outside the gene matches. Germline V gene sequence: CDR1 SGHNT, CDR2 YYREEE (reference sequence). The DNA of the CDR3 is TGTGCCAGCAGCTCCCTGGCGGGAGGGCCACGGGAGACCCAGTACTTC. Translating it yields CASSSLAGGPRETQYF.

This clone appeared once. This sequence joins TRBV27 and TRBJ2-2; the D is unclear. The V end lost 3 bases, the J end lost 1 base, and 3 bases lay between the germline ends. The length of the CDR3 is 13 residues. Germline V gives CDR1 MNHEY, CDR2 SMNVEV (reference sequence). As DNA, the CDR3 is TGTGCCAGCAGTTTTAAGAACACCGGGGAGCTGTTTTTT. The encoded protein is CASSFKNTGELFF.

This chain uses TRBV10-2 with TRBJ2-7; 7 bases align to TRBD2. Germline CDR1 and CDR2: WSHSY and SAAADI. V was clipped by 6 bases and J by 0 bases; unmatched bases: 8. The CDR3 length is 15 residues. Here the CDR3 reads CASRLADWGSYEQYF. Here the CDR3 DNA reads TGCGCCAGCAGGCTAGCGGACTGGGGCTCCTACGAGCAGTACTTC.

CDR3 DNA: TGTGCCAGCAGCCCCCGTGGGCAGTCCTTCAGGGGTCCCCAGCATTTT. Its translation is CASSPRGQSFRGPQHF. The V call is TRBV7-2, the J call TRBJ1-5; weak D call: TRBD1 (6 bases). Per the germline V gene, CDR1 is SGHTA and CDR2 is FQGNSA. This CDR3 is built from 16 residues. With 5 bases removed from V and 10 bases from J, the gap between germline ends came to 24 bases.

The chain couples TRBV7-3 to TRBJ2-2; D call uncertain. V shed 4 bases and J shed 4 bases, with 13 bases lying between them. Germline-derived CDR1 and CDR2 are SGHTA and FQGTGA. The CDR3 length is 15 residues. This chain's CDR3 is CASSSRPTGTGELFF. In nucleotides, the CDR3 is TGTGCCAGCAGCTCGAGACCGACGGGCACCGGGGAGCTGTTTTTT.

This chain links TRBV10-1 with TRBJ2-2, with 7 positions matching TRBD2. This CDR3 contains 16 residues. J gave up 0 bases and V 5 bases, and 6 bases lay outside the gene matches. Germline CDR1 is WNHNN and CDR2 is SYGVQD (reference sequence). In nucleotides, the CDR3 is TGCGCCAGCAGTCGGAGCGGGGCAGCGAACACCGGGGAGCTGTTTTTT. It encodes CASSRSGAANTGELFF.

CDR3 loop: CASSDFGQSSEKLFF. The CDR3 coding sequence is TGTGCCAGCAGTGATTTCGGACAGTCCAGTGAAAAACTGTTTTTT. This chain connects TRBV6-1 to TRBJ1-4, with a possible D match to TRBD1 (6 bases). CDR3 length: 15 amino acids. V lost 3 bases and J lost 7, with 15 bases in between. Germline lookup yields CDR1 MNHNS and CDR2 SASEGT.

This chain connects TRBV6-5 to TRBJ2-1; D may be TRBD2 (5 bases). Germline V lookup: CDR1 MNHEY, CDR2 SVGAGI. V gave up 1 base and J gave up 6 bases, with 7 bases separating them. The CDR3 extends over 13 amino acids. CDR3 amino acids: CASSYYRGNEQFF. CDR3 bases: TGTGCCAGCAGTTACTATCGGGGCAATGAGCAGTTCTTC.

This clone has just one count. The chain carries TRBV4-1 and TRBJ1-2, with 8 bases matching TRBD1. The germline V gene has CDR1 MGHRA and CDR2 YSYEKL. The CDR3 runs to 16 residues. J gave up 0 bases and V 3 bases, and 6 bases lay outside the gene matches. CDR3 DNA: TGCGCCAGCAGCCACAAAAGGACAGGGACTAACTATGGCTACACCTTC. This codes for CASSHKRTGTNYGYTF.

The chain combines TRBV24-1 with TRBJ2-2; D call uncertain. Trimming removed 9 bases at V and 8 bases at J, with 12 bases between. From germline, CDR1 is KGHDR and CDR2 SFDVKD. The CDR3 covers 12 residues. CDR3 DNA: TGTGCCACCGAACTCGCGTCGGGGGAGCTGTTTTTT. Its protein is CATELASGELFF.

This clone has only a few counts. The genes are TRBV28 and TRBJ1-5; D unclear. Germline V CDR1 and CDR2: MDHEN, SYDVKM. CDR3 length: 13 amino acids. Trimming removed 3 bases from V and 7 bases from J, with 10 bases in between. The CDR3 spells CASSFNGIQPQHF. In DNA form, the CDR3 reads TGTGCCAGCAGTTTTAACGGTATCCAGCCCCAGCATTTT. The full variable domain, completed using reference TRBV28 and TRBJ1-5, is DVKVTQSSRYLVKRTGEKVFLECVQDMDHENMFWYRQDPGLGLRLIYFSYDVKMKEKGDIPEGYSVSREKKERFSLILESASTNQTSMYLCASSFNGIQPQHFGDGTRLSIL.

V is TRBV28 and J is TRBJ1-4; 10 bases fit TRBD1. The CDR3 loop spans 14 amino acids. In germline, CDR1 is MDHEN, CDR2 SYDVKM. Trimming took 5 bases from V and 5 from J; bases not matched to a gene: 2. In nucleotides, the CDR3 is TGTGCCAGCAGTCCGGACAGGGGGAATGAAAAACTGTTTTTT. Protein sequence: CASSPDRGNEKLFF.

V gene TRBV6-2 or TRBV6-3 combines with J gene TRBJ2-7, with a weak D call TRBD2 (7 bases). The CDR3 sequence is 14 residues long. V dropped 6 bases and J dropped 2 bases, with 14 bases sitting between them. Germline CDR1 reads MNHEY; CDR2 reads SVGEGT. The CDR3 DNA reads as TGTGCCAGCAGCTTACGGGGGGCGACCTACGAGCAGTACTTC. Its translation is CASSLRGATYEQYF.

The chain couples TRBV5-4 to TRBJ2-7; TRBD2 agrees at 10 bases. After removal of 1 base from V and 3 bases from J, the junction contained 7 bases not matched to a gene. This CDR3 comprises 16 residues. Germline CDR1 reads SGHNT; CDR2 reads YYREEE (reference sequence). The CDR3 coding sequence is TGTGCCAGCAGCTTGTTGAATAGCGGGAGGATCTACGAGCAGTACTTC. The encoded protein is CASSLLNSGRIYEQYF.